This T cell receptor (beta chain) was found in a study of graft-versus-host responses after intestinal transplantation. For this clone: Its antigen remains unknown.

Between the trimmed V and J ends, which lost 5 bases and 5 bases, there was a span of 24 bases. The CDR3 covers 17 residues. Germline CDR1 is LNHNV and CDR2 is YYDKDF (reference sequence). The study, taken as a whole, reports: GvH clones turned up in recipient marrow; some had shown up first in ileum or blood. Researchers found peak circulating GvH clone levels linked to early post-transplant HvG declines.

Measured with immunoSEQ multiplex PCR; TCRdb has only the in-frame clones, and not every one. This sample yields approximately 92,000 clones, of which about 89% are seen a single time; 5% to 6.5% belongs to the top ten. This TCR was recovered from a human donor who received an intestinal transplant. The sample in question was unstimulated CD8+ T cells sorted from spleen or lymph node cells, obtained before intestinal transplant. This chain connects TRBV15 to TRBJ1-1; TRBD1 is a possible D gene (5 bases). CDR3 loop: CATSVRNSRGLGTEAFF. CDR3 coding DNA: TGTGCCACCAGCGTACGAAATTCTAGGGGATTGGGAACTGAAGCTTTCTTT.